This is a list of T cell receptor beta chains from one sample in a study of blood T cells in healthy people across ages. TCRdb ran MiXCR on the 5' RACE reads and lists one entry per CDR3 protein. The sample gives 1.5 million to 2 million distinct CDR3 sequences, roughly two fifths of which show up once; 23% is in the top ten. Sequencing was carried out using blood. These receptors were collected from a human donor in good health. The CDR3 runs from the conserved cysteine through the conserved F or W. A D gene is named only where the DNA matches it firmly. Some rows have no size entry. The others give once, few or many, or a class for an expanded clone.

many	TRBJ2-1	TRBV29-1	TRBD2	TGCAGCGTTGAACTAGCGGCCTTGGAGTTCTTC	CSVELAALEFF
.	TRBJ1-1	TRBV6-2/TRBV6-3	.	TGTGCCAGCAGAAAAATGAGGTTGAACACTGAAGCTTTCTTT	CASRKMRLNTEAFF
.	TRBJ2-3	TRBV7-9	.	TGTGCCAGCAGCTCATGGGGTTCAGATACGCAGTATTTT	CASSSWGSDTQYF
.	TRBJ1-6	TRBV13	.	TGTGCCAGCAGCTCGGGACGGGCGAATTCACCCCTCCACTTT	CASSSGRANSPLHF
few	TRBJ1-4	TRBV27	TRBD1	TGTGCCAGCAGTTTCGGGACAGTTAATGAAAAACTGTTTTTT	CASSFGTVNEKLFF
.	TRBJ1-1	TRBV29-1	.	TGCAGCGTGGGCCAGCGAGGGCCTGAAGCTTTCTTT	CSVGQRGPEAFF
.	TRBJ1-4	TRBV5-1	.	TGCGCCAGCAGCTTGGATGAAGGGGTTGAAAAACTGTTTTTT	CASSLDEGVEKLFF
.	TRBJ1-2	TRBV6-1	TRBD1	TGTGCCAGCAGACTACAGGGGGCAGTAAACCATGGCTACACCTTC	CASRLQGAVNHGYTF
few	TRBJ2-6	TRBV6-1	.	TGTGCCAGCAGTGAAAGGGTCTCTGGGGCCAACGTCCTGACTTTC	CASSERVSGANVLTF
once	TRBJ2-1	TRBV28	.	TGTGCCAGCAGTTTAGTGGGGGCAAGTGAGCAGTTCTTC	CASSLVGASEQFF
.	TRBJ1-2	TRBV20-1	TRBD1	TGCAGTGCGCCTCAGGGGGGAAACTATGGCTACACCTTC	CSAPQGGNYGYTF
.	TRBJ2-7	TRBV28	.	TGTGCCAGCAGTTTATATCAGAGAGACTCCTACGAGCAGTACTTC	CASSLYQRDSYEQYF
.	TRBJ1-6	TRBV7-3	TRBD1	TGTGCCAGCCAAGTGAGGACAGGGTATAATTCACCCCTCCACTTT	CASQVRTGYNSPLHF
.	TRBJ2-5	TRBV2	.	TGTGCCAGCAGTCCCGGACAGTTCACCCAAGAGACCCAGTACTTC	CASSPGQFTQETQYF
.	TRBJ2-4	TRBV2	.	TGTGCCAGCGCAGGTGGGAACATTCAGTACTTC	CASAGGNIQYF
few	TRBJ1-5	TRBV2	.	TGTGCCAGCAGTGTGGAGGGTTCTGGCAATCAGCCCCAGCATTTT	CASSVEGSGNQPQHF
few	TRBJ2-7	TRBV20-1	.	TGCAGTGCTCCGACACCACTTTCCTCTTACGAGCAGTACTTC	CSAPTPLSSYEQYF
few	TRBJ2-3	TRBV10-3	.	TGTGCCATCAGTGACATCGAAGATACGCAGTATTTT	CAISDIEDTQYF
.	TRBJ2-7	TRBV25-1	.	TGTGCCAGCACCAAATTCTACGAGCAGTACTTC	CASTKFYEQYF
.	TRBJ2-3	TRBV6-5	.	TGTGCCAGCAGTTACAGGGGCTCGGTCACAGATACGCAGTATTTT	CASSYRGSVTDTQYF
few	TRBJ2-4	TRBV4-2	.	TGTGCCAGCAGCCAGATGGAGGGGGGTGTGCAGTACTTC	CASSQMEGGVQYF
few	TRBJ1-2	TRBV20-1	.	TGCAGTGCTAGGTTCCCCGGTGGCTACACCTTC	CSARFPGGYTF
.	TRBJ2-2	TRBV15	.	TGTGCCACCGGTAATAGGGAGCTGTTTTTT	CATGNRELFF
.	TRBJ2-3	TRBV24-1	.	TGTGCCACGGGCGGGCCAGGGGCGAGCACAGATACGCAGTATTTT	CATGGPGASTDTQYF
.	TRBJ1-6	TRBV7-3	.	TGTGCCAGCAGCTTCAGTACGTCCGGGAATTCACCCCTCCACTTT	CASSFSTSGNSPLHF
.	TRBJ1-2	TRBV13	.	TGTGCCAGCAGCTCGGACAGTGCCTATGGCTACACCTTC	CASSSDSAYGYTF
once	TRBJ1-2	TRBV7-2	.	TGTGCCAGCGTACGGGACTCCAACTATGGCTACACCTTC	CASVRDSNYGYTF
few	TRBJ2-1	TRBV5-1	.	TGCGCCAGCAGCCCCGGCCCGACTGATGAGCAGTTCTTC	CASSPGPTDEQFF
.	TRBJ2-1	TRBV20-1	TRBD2	TGCAGTGCTAGAGATGAGCGGGGAACCTACAATGAGCAGTTCTTC	CSARDERGTYNEQFF
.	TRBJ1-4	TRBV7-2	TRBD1	TGTGCCAGCAGCCAGGACAGGGGGCGTAAGGAAAAACTGTTTTTT	CASSQDRGRKEKLFF
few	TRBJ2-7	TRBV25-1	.	TGTGCCACTTGGGAGGGGGGGACCTCCTACGAGCAGTACTTC	CATWEGGTSYEQYF
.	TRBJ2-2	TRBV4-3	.	TGCGCCAGCAGCCAAGAAATTGGGTCGAACACCGGGGAGCTGTTTTTT	CASSQEIGSNTGELFF